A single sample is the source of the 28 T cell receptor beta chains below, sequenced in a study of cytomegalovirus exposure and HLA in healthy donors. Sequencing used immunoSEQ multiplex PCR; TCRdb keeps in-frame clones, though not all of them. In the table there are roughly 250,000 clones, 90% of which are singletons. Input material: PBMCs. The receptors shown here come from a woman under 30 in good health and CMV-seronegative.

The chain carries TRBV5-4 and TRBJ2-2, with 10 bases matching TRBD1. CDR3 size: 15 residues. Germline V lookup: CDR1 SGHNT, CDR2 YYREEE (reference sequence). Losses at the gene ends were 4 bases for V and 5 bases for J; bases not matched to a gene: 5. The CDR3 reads CASSPRTGGTGELFF. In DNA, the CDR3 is TGTGCCAGCAGCCCCCGGACAGGGGGGACCGGGGAGCTGTTTTTT.

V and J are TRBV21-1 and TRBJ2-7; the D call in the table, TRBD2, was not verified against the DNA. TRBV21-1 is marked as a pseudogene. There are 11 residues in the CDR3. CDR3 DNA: TGTGCCAGCAGCAAGCACTACGAGCAGTACGTC. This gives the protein CASSKHYEQYV.

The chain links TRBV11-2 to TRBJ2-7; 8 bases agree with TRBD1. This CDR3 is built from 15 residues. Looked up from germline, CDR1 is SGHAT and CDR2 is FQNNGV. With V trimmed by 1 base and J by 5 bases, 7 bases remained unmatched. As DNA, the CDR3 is TGTGCCAGCAGCTTAGGTCGAGACAGGGGCCACGAGCAGTACTTC. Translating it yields CASSLGRDRGHEQYF.

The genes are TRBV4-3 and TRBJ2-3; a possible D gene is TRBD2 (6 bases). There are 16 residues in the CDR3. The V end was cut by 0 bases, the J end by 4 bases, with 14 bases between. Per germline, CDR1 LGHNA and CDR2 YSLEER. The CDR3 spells CASSQDRGGAADTQYF. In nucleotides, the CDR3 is TGCGCCAGCAGCCAAGATAGAGGCGGGGCGGCAGATACGCAGTATTTT.

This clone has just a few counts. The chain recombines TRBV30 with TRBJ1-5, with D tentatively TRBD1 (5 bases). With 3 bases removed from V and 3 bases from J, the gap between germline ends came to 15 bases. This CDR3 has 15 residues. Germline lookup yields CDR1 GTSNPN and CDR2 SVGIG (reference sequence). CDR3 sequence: CAWSNGGGNNQPQHF. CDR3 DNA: TGTGCCTGGAGCAATGGGGGGGGTAACAATCAGCCCCAGCATTTT. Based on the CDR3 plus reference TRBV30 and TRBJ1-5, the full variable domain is SQTIHQWPATLVQPVGSPLSLECTVEGTSNPNLYWYRQAAGRGLQLLFYSVGIGQISSEVPQNLSASRPQDRQFILSSKKLLLSDSGFYLCAWSNGGGNNQPQHFGDGTRLSIL.

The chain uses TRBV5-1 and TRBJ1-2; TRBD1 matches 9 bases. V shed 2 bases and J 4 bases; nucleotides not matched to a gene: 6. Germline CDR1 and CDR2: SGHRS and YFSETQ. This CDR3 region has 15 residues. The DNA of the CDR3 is TGCGCCAGCAGCTTTCACAGGGGGCTAATCTATGGCTACACCTTC. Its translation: CASSFHRGLIYGYTF.

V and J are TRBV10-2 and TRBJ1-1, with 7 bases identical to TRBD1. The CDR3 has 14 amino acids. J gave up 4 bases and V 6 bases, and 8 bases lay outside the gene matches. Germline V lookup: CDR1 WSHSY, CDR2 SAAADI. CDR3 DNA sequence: TGCGCCAGCAGGACTCAACAGGGGCCCACTGAAGCTTTCTTT. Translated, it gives CASRTQQGPTEAFF.

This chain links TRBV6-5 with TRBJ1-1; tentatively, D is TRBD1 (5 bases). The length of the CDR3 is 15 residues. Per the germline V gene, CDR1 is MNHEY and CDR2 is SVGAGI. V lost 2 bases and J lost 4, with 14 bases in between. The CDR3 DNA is TGTGCCAGCAGTTACACCGGGGCGGGGGGCACTGAAGCTTTCTTT. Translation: CASSYTGAGGTEAFF.

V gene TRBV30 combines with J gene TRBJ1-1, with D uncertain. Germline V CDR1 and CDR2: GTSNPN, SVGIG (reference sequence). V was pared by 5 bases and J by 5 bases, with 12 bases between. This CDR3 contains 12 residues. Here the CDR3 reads CAWDEGGTEAFF. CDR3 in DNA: TGTGCCTGGGATGAGGGAGGGACTGAAGCTTTCTTT.

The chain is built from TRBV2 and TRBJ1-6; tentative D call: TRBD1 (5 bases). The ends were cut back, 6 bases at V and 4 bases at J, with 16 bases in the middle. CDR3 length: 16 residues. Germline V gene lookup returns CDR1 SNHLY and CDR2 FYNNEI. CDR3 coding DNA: TGTGCCAGCAGCGTAGTCGGCCAGGGTTATAATTCACCCCTCCACTTT. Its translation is CASSVVGQGYNSPLHF.

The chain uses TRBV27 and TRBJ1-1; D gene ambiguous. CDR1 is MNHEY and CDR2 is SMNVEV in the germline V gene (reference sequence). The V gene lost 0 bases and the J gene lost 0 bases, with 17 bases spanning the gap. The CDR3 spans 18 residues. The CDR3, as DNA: TGTGCCAGCAGTTTATCAGGAGTAGCACGGGGTTTGAACACTGAAGCTTTCTTT. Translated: CASSLSGVARGLNTEAFF.

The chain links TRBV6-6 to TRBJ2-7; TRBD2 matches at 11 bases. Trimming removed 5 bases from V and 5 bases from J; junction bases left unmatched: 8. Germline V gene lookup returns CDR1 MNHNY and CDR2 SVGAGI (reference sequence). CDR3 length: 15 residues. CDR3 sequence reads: CASSIYSGGVDEQYF. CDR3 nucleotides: TGTGCCAGCAGTATCTATAGCGGGGGGGTCGACGAGCAGTACTTC.

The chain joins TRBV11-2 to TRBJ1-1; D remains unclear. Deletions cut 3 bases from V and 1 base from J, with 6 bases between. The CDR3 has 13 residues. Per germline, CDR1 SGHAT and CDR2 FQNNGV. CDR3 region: CASSFTRNTEAFF. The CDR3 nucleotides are TGTGCCAGCAGCTTTACTCGGAACACTGAAGCTTTCTTT.

CDR3 amino acids: CASSWDSSYNSPLHF. For the CDR3, the DNA is TGTGCCAGCAGCTGGGACAGCTCCTATAATTCACCCCTCCACTTT. The chain employs TRBV5-5 and TRBJ1-6, with 7 bases aligning to TRBD1. This CDR3 spans 15 amino acids. The V and J ends lost 3 bases and 0 bases, in that order; junction bases with no gene match: 0. Germline V gene sequence: CDR1 SGHKS, CDR2 YYEKEE (reference sequence).

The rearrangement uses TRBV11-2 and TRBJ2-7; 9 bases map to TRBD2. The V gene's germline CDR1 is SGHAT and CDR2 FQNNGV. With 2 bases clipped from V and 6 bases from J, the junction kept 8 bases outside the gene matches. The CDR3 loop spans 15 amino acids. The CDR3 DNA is TGTGCCAGCAGCTTATCCCCGCTAGCGGGGAGCGAGCAGTACGTC. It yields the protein CASSLSPLAGSEQYV.

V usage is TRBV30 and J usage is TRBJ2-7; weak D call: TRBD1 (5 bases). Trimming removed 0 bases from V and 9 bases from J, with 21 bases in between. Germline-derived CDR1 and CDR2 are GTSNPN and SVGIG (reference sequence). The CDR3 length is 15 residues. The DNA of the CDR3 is TGTGCCTGGAGTGTATACAGACAGCCGCCTTACCCGCAGTACTTC. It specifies CAWSVYRQPPYPQYF.

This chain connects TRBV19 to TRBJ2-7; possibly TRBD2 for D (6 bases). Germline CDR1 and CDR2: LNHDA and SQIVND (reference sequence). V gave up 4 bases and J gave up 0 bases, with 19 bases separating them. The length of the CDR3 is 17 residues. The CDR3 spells CASSTGLRDWDSYEQYF. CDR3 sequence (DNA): TGTGCCAGTAGTACGGGCCTCCGGGACTGGGACTCCTACGAGCAGTACTTC.

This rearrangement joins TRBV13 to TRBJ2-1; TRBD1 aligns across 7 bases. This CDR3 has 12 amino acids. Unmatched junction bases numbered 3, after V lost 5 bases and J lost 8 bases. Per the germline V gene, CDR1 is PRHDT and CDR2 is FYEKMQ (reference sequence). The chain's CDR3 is CASSRTGDEQFF. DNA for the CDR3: TGTGCCAGCAGCCGAACAGGGGATGAGCAGTTCTTC.

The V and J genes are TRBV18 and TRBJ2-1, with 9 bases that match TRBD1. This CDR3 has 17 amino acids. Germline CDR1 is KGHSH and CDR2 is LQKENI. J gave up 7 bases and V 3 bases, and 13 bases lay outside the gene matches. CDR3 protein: CASSPLVAGQGANEQFF. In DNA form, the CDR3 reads TGTGCCAGCTCACCCTTAGTGGCGGGACAGGGAGCGAATGAGCAGTTCTTC.

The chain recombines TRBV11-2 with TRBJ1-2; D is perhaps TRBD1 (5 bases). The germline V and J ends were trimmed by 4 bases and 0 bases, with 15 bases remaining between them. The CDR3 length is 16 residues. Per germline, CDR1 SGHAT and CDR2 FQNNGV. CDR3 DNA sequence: TGTGCCAGCAGCTCAATTGACAGCATATCTAACTATGGCTACACCTTC. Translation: CASSSIDSISNYGYTF.

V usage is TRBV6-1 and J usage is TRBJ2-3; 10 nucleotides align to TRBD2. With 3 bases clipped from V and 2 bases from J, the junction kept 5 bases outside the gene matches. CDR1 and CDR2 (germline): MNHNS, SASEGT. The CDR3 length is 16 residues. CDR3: CASSDLTSGFTDTQYF. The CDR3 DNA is TGTGCCAGCAGTGATCTGACTAGCGGGTTCACAGATACGCAGTATTTT.

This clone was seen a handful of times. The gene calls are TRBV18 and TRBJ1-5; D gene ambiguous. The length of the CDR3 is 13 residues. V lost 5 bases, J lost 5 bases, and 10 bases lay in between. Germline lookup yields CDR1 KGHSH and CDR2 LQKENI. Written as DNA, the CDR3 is TGTGCCAGCTCAGTACTCGGGGATCAGCCCCAGCATTTT. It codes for CASSVLGDQPQHF.

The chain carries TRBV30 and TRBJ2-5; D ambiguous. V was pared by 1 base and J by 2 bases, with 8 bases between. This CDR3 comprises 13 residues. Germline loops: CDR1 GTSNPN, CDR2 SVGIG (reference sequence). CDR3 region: CAWSAQVQETQYF. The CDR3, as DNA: TGTGCCTGGAGTGCCCAGGTACAAGAGACCCAGTACTTC.

CDR3 DNA sequence: TGTGCCAGCAGTTTAAAGCAGGGGAAAATGAACACTGAAGCTTTCTTT. It encodes CASSLKQGKMNTEAFF. This chain joins TRBV28 and TRBJ1-1, with D perhaps TRBD1 (6 bases). CDR1 is MDHEN, CDR2 SYDVKM, per germline. This CDR3 has 16 residues. Trimming cost V 2 bases and J 0 bases, with 13 bases left between them.

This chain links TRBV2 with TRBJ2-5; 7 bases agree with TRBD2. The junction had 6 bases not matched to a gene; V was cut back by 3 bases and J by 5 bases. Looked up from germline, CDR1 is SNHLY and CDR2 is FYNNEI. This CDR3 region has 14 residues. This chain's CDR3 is CASSDSGGRETQYF. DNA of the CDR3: TGTGCCAGCAGTGACTCGGGGGGTCGGGAGACCCAGTACTTC. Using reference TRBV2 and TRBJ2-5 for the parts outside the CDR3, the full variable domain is EPEVTQTPSHQVTQMGQEVILRCVPISNHLYFYWYRQILGQKVEFLVSFYNNEISEKSEIFDDQFSVERPDGSNFTLKIRSTKLEDSAMYFCASSDSGGRETQYFGPGTRLLVL.

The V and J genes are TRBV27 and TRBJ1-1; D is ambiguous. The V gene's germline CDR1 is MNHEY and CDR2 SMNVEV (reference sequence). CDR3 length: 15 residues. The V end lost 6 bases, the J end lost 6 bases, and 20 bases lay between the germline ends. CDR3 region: CASSLEPGGSPEAFF. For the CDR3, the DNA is TGTGCCAGCAGCCTCGAGCCCGGAGGTTCCCCTGAAGCTTTCTTT.

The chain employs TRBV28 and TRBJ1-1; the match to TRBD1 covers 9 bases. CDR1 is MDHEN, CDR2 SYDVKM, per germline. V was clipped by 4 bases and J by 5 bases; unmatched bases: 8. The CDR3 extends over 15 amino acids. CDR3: CASSSQGAGGTEAFF. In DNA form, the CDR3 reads TGTGCCAGCAGTTCACAGGGGGCCGGAGGGACTGAAGCTTTCTTT.

The DNA for the CDR3 is TGTGCCAGCAGCCCTACAGGGCTCTACTATGGCTACACCTTC. This codes for CASSPTGLYYGYTF. The chain uses TRBV28 and TRBJ1-2; a weak D match, TRBD1 (6 bases). V was clipped by 6 bases and J by 3 bases, with 14 bases between them. The CDR3 has 14 residues. The germline V gene has CDR1 MDHEN and CDR2 SYDVKM.